This T cell receptor (beta chain) came from a study of T-cell reconstitution after alpha-beta-depleted transplantation in children. For TCRbeta, the library was prepared with unique molecular identifiers. TCRdb ran MiXCR on the PCR reads and lists one entry per CDR3 protein. The sample holds around 370,000 distinct CDR3 sequences, 10% seen once. The sequence was obtained from a human donor who donated a stem cell graft to a child with acute lymphoblastic leukemia. The sequenced sample was PBMCs from the stem cell graft donor, obtained from the stem cell graft.

The DNA for the CDR3 is TGTGCCAGCAGTTCCGGGCGGGGGGACACCGGGGAGCTGTTTTTT. It encodes CASSSGRGDTGELFF. The gene calls are TRBV6-5 and TRBJ2-2; 8 positions agree with TRBD2. Trimming removed 4 bases from V and 3 bases from J; junction bases left unmatched: 4. From germline, CDR1 is MNHEY and CDR2 SVGAGI. CDR3 size: 15 residues.